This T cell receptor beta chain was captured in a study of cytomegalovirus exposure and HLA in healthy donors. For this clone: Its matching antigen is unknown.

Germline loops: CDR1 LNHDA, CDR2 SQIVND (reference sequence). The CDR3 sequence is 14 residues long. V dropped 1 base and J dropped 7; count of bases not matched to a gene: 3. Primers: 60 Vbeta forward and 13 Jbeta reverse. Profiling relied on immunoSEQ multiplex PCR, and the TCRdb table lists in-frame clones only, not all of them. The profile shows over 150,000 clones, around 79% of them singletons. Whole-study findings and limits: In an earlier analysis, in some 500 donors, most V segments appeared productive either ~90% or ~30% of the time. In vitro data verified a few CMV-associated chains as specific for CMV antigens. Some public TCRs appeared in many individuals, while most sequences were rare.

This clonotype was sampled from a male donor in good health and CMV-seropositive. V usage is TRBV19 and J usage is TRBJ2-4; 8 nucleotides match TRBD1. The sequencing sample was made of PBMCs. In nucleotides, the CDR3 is TGTGCCAGTAGTATAGGACAGGGGTGGAACATTCAGTACTTC. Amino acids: CASSIGQGWNIQYF. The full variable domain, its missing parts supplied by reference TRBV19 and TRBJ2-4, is DGGITQSPKYLFRKEGQNVTLSCEQNLNHDAMYWYRQDPGQGLRLIYYSQIVNDFQKGDIAEGYSVSREKKESFPLTVTSAQKNPTAFYLCASSIGQGWNIQYFGAGTRLSVL.